These 5 T cell receptor beta chains were all obtained from the same sample, sequenced in a study of technical replicates of blood from several donors. The assay was immunoSEQ multiplex PCR, and TCRdb's table has in-frame clones only and misses some. The table has approximately 59,000 clones, approximately 86% seen once. Sequencing was carried out using PBMCs. Source of these receptors: a human donor in good health. Some clones in this sample may be carry-over from other donors' samples.

The chain recombines TRBV6-5 with TRBJ1-6, with TRBD1 as a possible D gene (6 bases). Germline V gene lookup returns CDR1 MNHEY and CDR2 SVGAGI. The CDR3 has 16 residues. The V and J ends lost 3 bases and 9 bases respectively, with 18 bases between them. The CDR3 loop is CASSYQGQGHGSPLHF. The CDR3, as DNA: TGTGCCAGCAGTTATCAGGGCCAGGGGCACGGTTCACCCCTCCACTTT.

The chain uses TRBV6-5 and TRBJ1-1; a weak D match, TRBD1 (6 bases). The CDR3 has 14 residues. The V end was cut by 7 bases, the J end by 4 bases, with 16 bases between. Germline V gives CDR1 MNHEY, CDR2 SVGAGI. CDR3 sequence (DNA): TGTGCCAGCAACACAGGGTTTTCGGGCACTGAAGCTTTCTTT. This sequence encodes CASNTGFSGTEAFF.

The V and J genes are TRBV4-3 and TRBJ2-7; 9 bases fit TRBD1. The V segment lost 0 bases and the J segment 12 bases; nucleotides outside the gene matches: 6. CDR3 size: 13 residues. CDR1 and CDR2 (germline): LGHNA, YSLEER. CDR3 protein: CASSQDRDRVLYF. For the CDR3, the DNA is TGCGCCAGCAGCCAAGATCGGGACAGGGTTTTGTACTTC.

This chain uses TRBV6-5 with TRBJ1-1; D perhaps matches TRBD1 (6 bases). Deletions cut 2 bases from V and 8 bases from J, with 9 bases between. This CDR3 region has 12 residues. Germline CDR1 and CDR2: MNHEY and SVGAGI. The chain's CDR3 is CASSYRGGEAFF. The CDR3 DNA reads TGTGCCAGCAGTTACAGGGGGGGGGAAGCTTTCTTT.

The chain has TRBV13 and TRBJ2-3; 15 nucleotides match TRBD2. Germline assignment: CDR1 PRHDT and CDR2 FYEKMQ (reference sequence). J was trimmed by 0 bases and V by 4 bases; bases with no gene match: 20. The CDR3 sequence is 23 residues long. The CDR3 region is CASSSQPSYLGLAGGLSTDTQYF. For the CDR3, the DNA is TGTGCCAGCAGCTCGCAGCCTTCCTACCTCGGACTAGCGGGGGGGCTTAGCACAGATACGCAGTATTTT.